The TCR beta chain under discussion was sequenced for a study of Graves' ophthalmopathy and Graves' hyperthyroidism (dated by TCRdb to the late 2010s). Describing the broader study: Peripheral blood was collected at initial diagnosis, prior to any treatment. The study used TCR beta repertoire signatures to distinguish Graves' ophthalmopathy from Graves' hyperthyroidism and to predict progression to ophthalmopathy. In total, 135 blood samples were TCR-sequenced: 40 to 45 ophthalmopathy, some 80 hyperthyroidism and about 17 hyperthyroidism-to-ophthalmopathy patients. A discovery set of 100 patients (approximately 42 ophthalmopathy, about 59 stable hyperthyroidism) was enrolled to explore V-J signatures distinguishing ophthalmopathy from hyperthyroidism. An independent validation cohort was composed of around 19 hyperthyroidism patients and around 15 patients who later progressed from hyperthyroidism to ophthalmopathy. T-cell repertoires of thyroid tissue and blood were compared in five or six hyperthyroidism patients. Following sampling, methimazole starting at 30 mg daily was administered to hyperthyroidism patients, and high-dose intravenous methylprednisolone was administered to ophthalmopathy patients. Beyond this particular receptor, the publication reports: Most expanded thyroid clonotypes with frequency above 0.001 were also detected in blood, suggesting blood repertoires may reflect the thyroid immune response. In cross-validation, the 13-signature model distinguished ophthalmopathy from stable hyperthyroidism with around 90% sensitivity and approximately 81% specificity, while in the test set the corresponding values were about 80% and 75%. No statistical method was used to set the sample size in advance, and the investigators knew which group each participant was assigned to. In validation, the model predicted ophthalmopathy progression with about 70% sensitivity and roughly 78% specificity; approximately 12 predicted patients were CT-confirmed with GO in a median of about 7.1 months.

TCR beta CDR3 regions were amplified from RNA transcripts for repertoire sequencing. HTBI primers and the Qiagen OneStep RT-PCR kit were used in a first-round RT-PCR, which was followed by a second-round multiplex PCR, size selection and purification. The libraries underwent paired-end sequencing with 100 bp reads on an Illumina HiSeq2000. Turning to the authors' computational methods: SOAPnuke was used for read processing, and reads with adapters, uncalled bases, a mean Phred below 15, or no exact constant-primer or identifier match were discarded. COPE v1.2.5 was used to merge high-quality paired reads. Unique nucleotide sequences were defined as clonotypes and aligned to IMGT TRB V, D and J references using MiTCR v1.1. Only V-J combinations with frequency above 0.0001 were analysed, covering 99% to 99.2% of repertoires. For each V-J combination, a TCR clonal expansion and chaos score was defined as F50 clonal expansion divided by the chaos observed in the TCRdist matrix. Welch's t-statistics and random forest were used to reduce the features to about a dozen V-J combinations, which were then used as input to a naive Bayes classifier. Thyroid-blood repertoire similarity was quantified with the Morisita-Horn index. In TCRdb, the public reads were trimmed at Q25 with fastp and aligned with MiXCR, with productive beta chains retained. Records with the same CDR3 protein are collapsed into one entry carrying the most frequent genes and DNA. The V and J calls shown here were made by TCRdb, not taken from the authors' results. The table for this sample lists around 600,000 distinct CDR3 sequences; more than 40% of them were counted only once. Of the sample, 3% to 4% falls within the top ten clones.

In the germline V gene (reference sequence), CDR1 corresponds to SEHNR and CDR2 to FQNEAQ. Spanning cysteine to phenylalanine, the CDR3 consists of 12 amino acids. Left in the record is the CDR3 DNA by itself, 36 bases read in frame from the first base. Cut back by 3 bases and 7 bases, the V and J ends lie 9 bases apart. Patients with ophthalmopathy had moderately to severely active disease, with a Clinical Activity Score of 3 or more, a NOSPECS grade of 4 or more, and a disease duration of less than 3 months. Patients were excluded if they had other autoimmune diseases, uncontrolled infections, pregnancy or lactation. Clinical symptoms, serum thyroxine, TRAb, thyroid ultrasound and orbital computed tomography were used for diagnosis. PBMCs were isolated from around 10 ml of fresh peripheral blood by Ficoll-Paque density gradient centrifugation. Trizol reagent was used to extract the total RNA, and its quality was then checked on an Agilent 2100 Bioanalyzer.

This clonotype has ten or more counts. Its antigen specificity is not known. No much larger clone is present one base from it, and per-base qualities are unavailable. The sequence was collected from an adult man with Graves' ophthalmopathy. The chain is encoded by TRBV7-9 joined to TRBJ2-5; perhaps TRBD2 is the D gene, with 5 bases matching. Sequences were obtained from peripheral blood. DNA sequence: TGTGCCAGCAGCTTGGTTGAGGGGACCCAGTACTTC. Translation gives CASSLVEGTQYF.